The source of this T cell receptor beta chain is a study of cytotoxic CD8 clonotypes in ibrutinib-treated CLL. Study findings and constraints: Baseline levels were approached again at progression, after clonality had risen at ibrutinib response.

In regard to this clone: Its antigen is undetermined.

The CDR3 has 13 residues. After removal of 3 bases from V and 4 bases from J, the junction contained 2 bases not matched to a gene. CDR1 is SGHTA, CDR2 FQGNSA, per germline. Sequencing used immunoSEQ multiplex PCR; TCRdb keeps in-frame clones, though not all of them. The table includes about 130,000 clones, approximately 81% detected once. Material: PBMCs, obtained after 12 months of ibrutinib treatment. The TCR comes from a human donor with chronic lymphocytic leukemia. The chain joins TRBV7-2 to TRBJ2-7, with 8 nucleotides matching TRBD2. As DNA, the CDR3 is TGTGCCAGCAGCTTGACTAGCGCGTACGAGCAGTACTTC. Amino acid sequence: CASSLTSAYEQYF.